This T cell receptor (beta chain) was captured by sequencing in a study of T cells in Graves' hyperthyroidism and ophthalmopathy. Per germline, CDR1 SEHNR and CDR2 FQNEAQ (reference sequence). V was trimmed by 6 bases and J by 6 bases, leaving 12 bases between them. This CDR3 contains 13 residues. Study findings and constraints: Most thyroid clonotypes with frequency above 0.001 were detected in blood.

PBMCs were collected from a roughly 9.7 ml volume of fresh peripheral blood. What was amplified from RNA transcripts were TCR beta CDR3 regions. The study used the HTBI primer set for a first-round RT-PCR of the TCR CDR3. TCRdb passed the multiplex PCR reads through MiXCR, listing each CDR3 protein once. The sample holds some 580,000 distinct CDR3 sequences, around 15% seen once. This clonotype has a count of ten or more. Its specificity is not known. Material: blood. This TCR was sampled from a woman in her thirties or forties with Graves' ophthalmopathy. The rearrangement uses TRBV7-9 and TRBJ2-1, with TRBD2 as a possible D gene (7 bases). CDR3 bases: TGTGCCAGCAGGGCGGGGGCGTCCAATGAGCAGTTCTTC. It is translated as CASRAGASNEQFF.